The 28 T cell receptor beta chains presented below share a single source sample, sequenced in a study of cytomegalovirus exposure and HLA in healthy donors. The PCR used 60 Vbeta and 13 Jbeta primers. Assay: immunoSEQ multiplex PCR; the TCRdb copy retains only in-frame clones and omits some. The sample lists 120,000 to 150,000 clones; nearly 80% were seen once. The sample taken for sequencing was PBMCs. Receptors were obtained from a male donor in good health and CMV-seronegative.

V is TRBV18 and J is TRBJ2-3; maybe TRBD2 (5 bases). Between the trimmed V and J ends, which lost 5 bases and 2 bases, there was a span of 14 bases. The CDR3 is 15 amino acids. From germline, CDR1 is KGHSH and CDR2 LQKENI. CDR3 region: CASSFQSGITDTQYF. The CDR3 nucleotides read TGTGCCAGCTCATTTCAAAGCGGCATCACAGATACGCAGTATTTT.

The chain is built from TRBV21-1 and TRBJ2-7; TRBD2, the D gene given by the table, was not confirmed from the DNA. TRBV21-1 is tagged as a pseudogene. The CDR3 is made up of 16 amino acids. The CDR3 DNA reads TGTGCCAGCAGCAACCATGGGGGGGGGCCCTCCTACGAGCAGTACTTC. It codes for CASSNHGGGPSYEQYF.

V and J are TRBV4-1 and TRBJ1-5, with no clear D. Germline V CDR1 and CDR2: MGHRA, YSYEKL. V lost 4 bases, J lost 3 bases, and 7 bases lay in between. The CDR3 runs 13 residues. The CDR3 loop reads CASSRNLNQPQHF. The DNA of the CDR3 is TGCGCCAGCAGCCGTAATCTCAATCAGCCCCAGCATTTT.

The V call is TRBV7-2, the J call TRBJ1-3, with 7 bases fitting TRBD1. The CDR3 covers 16 residues. Germline-derived CDR1 and CDR2 are SGHTA and FQGNSA. V shed 2 bases, J shed 4 bases, and the junction held 8 bases outside the gene matches. CDR3 coding DNA: TGTGCCAGCAGCTTATGGCCCACAGGGGTAGGAAACACCATATATTTT. This translates into CASSLWPTGVGNTIYF.

The chain couples TRBV5-1 to TRBJ2-2; D may be TRBD2 (6 bases). This CDR3 has 13 amino acids. V gave up 5 bases and J gave up 5 bases, with 10 bases separating them. CDR1 is SGHRS, CDR2 YFSETQ, per germline. CDR3 loop: CASSLSGTGELFF. Here the CDR3 DNA reads TGCGCCAGCAGTCTGAGCGGGACCGGGGAGCTGTTTTTT.

This chain links TRBV30 with TRBJ1-5; 7 bases map to TRBD1. With V trimmed by 2 bases and J by 7 bases, 5 bases remained unmatched. Germline CDR1 reads GTSNPN; CDR2 reads SVGIG (reference sequence). The length of the CDR3 is 13 residues. CDR3 nucleotides: TGTGCCTGGAGTCCGACAGGGATCCAGCCCCAGCATTTT. This translates into CAWSPTGIQPQHF.

This rearrangement joins TRBV21-1 to TRBJ1-4; the table gives TRBD1 as D, unverified against the DNA. TRBV21-1 has pseudogene status. The length of the CDR3 is 15 residues. CDR3 sequence (DNA): TGTGCCAGCAGCAAATGGTCCAGTCCAAATGAAAAACTGTTTTTT. Amino acid sequence: CASSKWSSPNEKLFF.

This chain uses TRBV15 with TRBJ2-5, with 14 bases matching TRBD2. The CDR3 has 16 residues. Germline CDR1 reads LNHNV; CDR2 reads YYDKDF (reference sequence). After removal of 2 bases from V and 4 bases from J, the junction contained 3 bases not matched to a gene. This chain's CDR3 is CATSRPGLAGVETQYF. The CDR3 DNA reads as TGTGCCACCAGCAGACCGGGACTAGCGGGGGTAGAGACCCAGTACTTC. The variable domain in full, completed from reference TRBV15 and TRBJ2-5, reads DAMVIQNPRYQVTQFGKPVTLSCSQTLNHNVMYWYQQKSSQAPKLLFHYYDKDFNNEADTPDNFQSRRPNTSFCFLDIRSPGLGDTAMYLCATSRPGLAGVETQYFGPGTRLLVL.

About this clone: This sample also contains other DNA sequences that code for the same CDR3. The rearrangement links TRBV6-5 to TRBJ1-2; 10 bases are shared with TRBD1. The CDR3 spans 16 residues. Trimming removed 0 bases from V and 5 bases from J; junction bases left unmatched: 6. The germline V gene has CDR1 MNHEY and CDR2 SVGAGI. The CDR3, as DNA: TGTGCCAGCAGTTACTCCCGGACAGGGGGAGGGTATGGCTACACCTTC. This translates into CASSYSRTGGGYGYTF.

This clone was detected only once. The genes are TRBV6-5 and TRBJ2-7; D might be TRBD1 (5 bases). Germline CDR1 and CDR2: MNHEY and SVGAGI. The CDR3 has 12 residues. Trimming pared 8 bases from V and 5 bases from J, leaving 13 bases between. DNA of the CDR3: TGTGCCAGCGGGCAGGGTCAGAACGAGCAGTACTTC. It translates to CASGQGQNEQYF.

V gene TRBV4-1 combines with J gene TRBJ1-6; 7 bases agree with TRBD1. The CDR3 is made up of 17 amino acids. Per the germline V gene, CDR1 is MGHRA and CDR2 is YSYEKL. With 0 bases clipped from V and 8 bases from J, the junction kept 10 bases outside the gene matches. The CDR3 region is CASSQDRVQGWDSPLHF. CDR3 in DNA: TGCGCCAGCAGCCAAGATAGGGTACAGGGGTGGGATTCACCCCTCCACTTT.

The chain is built from TRBV5-1 and TRBJ2-1, with 8 bases fitting TRBD2. The CDR3 has 18 residues. CDR1 is SGHRS, CDR2 YFSETQ, per germline. Losses at the gene ends were 0 bases for V and 1 base for J; bases not matched to a gene: 9. The CDR3 nucleotides read TGCGCCAGCAGCTTGGAAGGCCGGGGGGGAAGATCCTACAATGAGCAGTTCTTC. Translated: CASSLEGRGGRSYNEQFF.

This rearrangement joins TRBV30 to TRBJ1-2, with 12 positions matching TRBD1. After removal of 3 bases from V and 6 bases from J, the junction contained 8 bases not matched to a gene. The CDR3 is 15 residues long. Germline CDR1 GTSNPN, CDR2 SVGIG (reference sequence). CDR3 DNA sequence: TGTGCCTGGAGCGTTGGGACAGGGGGCATCGATGGCTACACCTTC. It encodes CAWSVGTGGIDGYTF.

This sequence joins TRBV20-1 and TRBJ2-5; no clear D. From germline, CDR1 is DFQATT and CDR2 SNEGSKA (reference sequence). This CDR3 is built from 11 residues. V was clipped by 6 bases and J by 2 bases, with 7 bases between them. The CDR3 coding sequence is TGCAGTGCCAGGTGGCAAGAGACCCAGTACTTC. Protein: CSARWQETQYF.

The chain is built from TRBV5-1 and TRBJ1-1; D remains unclear. CDR1 SGHRS and CDR2 YFSETQ come from the germline V gene. Trimming took off 5 bases at V and 4 bases at J, with 15 bases between the two ends. This CDR3 is 14 amino acids long. The CDR3 spells CASSSGEAGTEAFF. The CDR3 bases are TGCGCCAGCAGTTCTGGGGAGGCTGGCACTGAAGCTTTCTTT.

This clone was seen only once. DNA of the CDR3: TGTGCCAGCACCCAAAGGAGGGAGGTGCCCCAGCATTTT. Translation: CASTQRREVPQHF. This sequence joins TRBV7-2 and TRBJ1-5; D call uncertain. Trimming pared 7 bases from V and 9 bases from J, leaving 16 bases between. The CDR3 runs to 13 residues. Germline V lookup: CDR1 SGHTA, CDR2 FQGNSA. Looking up the rest from reference TRBV7-2 and TRBJ1-5 gives the full variable domain: GAGVSQSPSNKVTEKGKDVELRCDPISGHTALYWYRQSLGQGLEFLIYFQGNSAPDKSGLPSDRFSAERTGGSVSTLTIQRTQQEDSAVYLCASTQRREVPQHFGDGTRLSIL.

The chain carries TRBV27 and TRBJ2-6; unclear D gene. V lost 2 bases and J lost 4, with 9 bases in between. CDR1 is MNHEY and CDR2 is SMNVEV in the germline V gene (reference sequence). The CDR3 runs to 15 residues. The CDR3 is CASSLGQLGANVLTF. DNA for the CDR3: TGTGCCAGCAGTTTAGGGCAGTTAGGGGCCAACGTCCTGACTTTC.

This clone appeared a few times. The chain uses TRBV4-1 and TRBJ2-7; 8 nucleotides match TRBD2. Germline values: CDR1 MGHRA, CDR2 YSYEKL. Losses at the gene ends were 4 bases for V and 3 bases for J; bases not matched to a gene: 11. This CDR3 has 16 amino acids. The CDR3: CASSPVKGGGFYEQYF. In nucleotides, the CDR3 is TGCGCCAGCAGCCCCGTTAAAGGCGGGGGGTTCTACGAGCAGTACTTC.

The chain recombines TRBV5-5 with TRBJ2-2, with D perhaps TRBD2 (5 bases). Germline CDR1 SGHKS, CDR2 YYEKEE (reference sequence). The CDR3 totals 12 residues. Trimming removed 2 bases at V and 7 bases at J, with 6 bases between. CDR3 in DNA: TGTGCCAGCAGCTTAGGGAGCGGGGAGCTGTTTTTT. This translates into CASSLGSGELFF. Looking up the rest from reference TRBV5-5 and TRBJ2-2 gives the full variable domain: DAGVTQSPTHLIKTRGQQVTLRCSPISGHKSVSWYQQVLGQGPQFIFQYYEKEERGRGNFPDRFSARQFPNYSSELNVNALLLGDSALYLCASSLGSGELFFGEGSRLTVL.

The rearrangement links TRBV6-5 to TRBJ1-1, with 9 bases fitting TRBD1. This CDR3 spans 14 amino acids. V lost 4 bases, J lost 1 base, and 1 base stayed unmatched. Germline V gene lookup returns CDR1 MNHEY and CDR2 SVGAGI. The DNA of the CDR3 is TGTGCCAGCAGTTTGGGACAGGGGAACACTGAAGCTTTCTTT. Translated: CASSLGQGNTEAFF.

V usage is TRBV2 and J usage is TRBJ2-2; TRBD1 matches at 12 bases. CDR3 length equals 15 residues. Germline-derived CDR1 and CDR2 are SNHLY and FYNNEI. J lost 7 bases, V lost 7 bases, and 7 bases had no gene match. The CDR3 nucleotides are TGTGCCAGCACTCCGGGACAGGGGGCTAACGGGGAGCTGTTTTTT. Amino acids: CASTPGQGANGELFF.

The chain carries TRBV7-3 and TRBJ1-5, with no clear D. Germline assignment: CDR1 SGHTA and CDR2 FQGTGA. The CDR3 is 14 amino acids. V was clipped by 5 bases and J by 3 bases, with 11 bases between them. CDR3 residues: CASSHDTPNQPQHF. In DNA, the CDR3 is TGTGCCAGCAGCCACGACACACCCAATCAGCCCCAGCATTTT.

The gene calls are TRBV19 and TRBJ1-1; no reliable D call. This CDR3 contains 10 residues. Trimming left V 11 bases short and J 6 bases short, with 10 bases between. Germline lookup yields CDR1 LNHDA and CDR2 SQIVND (reference sequence). The CDR3 DNA reads TGTGCCGGGAGGGCCCCTGAAGCTTTCTTT. It specifies CAGRAPEAFF.

The rearrangement joins TRBV27 to TRBJ2-1; 12 nucleotides agree with TRBD1. Germline V gene data show CDR1 as MNHEY and CDR2 as SMNVEV (reference sequence). Unmatched junction bases numbered 8, after V lost 4 bases and J lost 7 bases. The CDR3 extends over 16 amino acids. The CDR3 region is CASSSGTGGAWNEQFF. For the CDR3, the DNA is TGTGCCAGCAGTTCCGGGACAGGGGGCGCGTGGAATGAGCAGTTCTTC.

In this sample, this clone turned up a few times. The chain recombines TRBV7-9 with TRBJ2-1; tentatively, D is TRBD2 (5 bases). Germline V gives CDR1 SEHNR, CDR2 FQNEAQ (reference sequence). V was clipped by 5 bases and J by 1 base, with 15 bases between them. There are 16 residues in the CDR3. CDR3 nucleotide sequence: TGTGCCAGCAGCCCAAAAAGGCGGGTTTCCTACAATGAGCAGTTCTTC. Its translation is CASSPKRRVSYNEQFF.

The V gene is TRBV4-1, the J gene TRBJ2-2, with D maybe TRBD1 (5 bases). Trimming cost V 0 bases and J 6 bases, with 20 bases left between them. The CDR3 spans 18 residues. Looked up from germline, CDR1 is MGHRA and CDR2 is YSYEKL. CDR3: CASSQDRPGRMGSGELFF. The DNA of the CDR3 is TGCGCCAGCAGCCAAGATCGGCCAGGGCGGATGGGGTCCGGGGAGCTGTTTTTT.

V and J are TRBV7-2 and TRBJ2-7, with D possibly matching TRBD1 (5 bases). The CDR3 totals 13 residues. The germline CDR1 and CDR2 sequences are SGHTA and FQGNSA. The V end was cut by 8 bases, the J end by 0 bases, with 11 bases between. CDR3 residues: CASSQGPSYEQYF. CDR3 in DNA: TGTGCCAGCTCCCAGGGCCCCTCCTACGAGCAGTACTTC.

This rearrangement joins TRBV4-1 to TRBJ1-1, with 7 bases aligning to TRBD1. The J segment lost 7 bases and the V segment lost 4 bases, leaving 6 bases of the junction unmatched. The CDR3 sequence is 13 residues long. Per germline, CDR1 MGHRA and CDR2 YSYEKL. In nucleotides, the CDR3 is TGCGCCAGCAGCCCAGTCCGGGACAGTGAAGCTTTCTTT. This gives the protein CASSPVRDSEAFF.